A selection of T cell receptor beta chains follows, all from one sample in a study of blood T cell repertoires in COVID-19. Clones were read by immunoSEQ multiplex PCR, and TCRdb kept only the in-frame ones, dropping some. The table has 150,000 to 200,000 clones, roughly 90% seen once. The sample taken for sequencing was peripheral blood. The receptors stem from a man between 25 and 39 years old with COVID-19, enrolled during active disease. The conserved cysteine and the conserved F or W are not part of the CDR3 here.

CDR3 protein: ASSEYLAGVYNEQF; CDR3 length: 14; V gene: TRBV2
CDR3 protein: ASSPRLAGSYEQY; CDR3 length: 13; V gene: TRBV27
CDR3 protein: AISDRGGPNTEAF; CDR3 length: 13; V gene: TRBV7-9
CDR3 protein: SVKGLAFEGGYEQY; CDR3 length: 14; V gene: TRBV29-1
CDR3 protein: ASSHRTGGSYEQY; CDR3 length: 13; V gene: TRBV7-2
CDR3 protein: ASTGQGIFPNVYEQY; CDR3 length: 15; V gene: TRBV9
CDR3 protein: ATSRGGEGGLYEQY; CDR3 length: 14; V gene: TRBV15
CDR3 protein: ASSRDSTNYGYT; CDR3 length: 12; V gene: TRBV28
CDR3 protein: ASSWGQANTEAF; CDR3 length: 12; V gene: TRBV28
CDR3 protein: ASSRSREGPYEQY; CDR3 length: 13; V gene: TRBV18
CDR3 protein: ASSYSSGRGETQY; CDR3 length: 13; V gene: TRBV6-5
CDR3 protein: ASSPRQAGNTIY; CDR3 length: 12; V gene: TRBV18
CDR3 protein: ASSMTGRNEQF; CDR3 length: 11; V gene: TRBV19
CDR3 protein: ASSPARGNLPDTQY; CDR3 length: 14; V gene: TRBV9
CDR3 protein: ASSQAWTGGFPDTQY; CDR3 length: 15; V gene: TRBV4-3
CDR3 protein: ASSHKSGESLVVGYGYT; CDR3 length: 17; V gene: TRBV3-1/TRBV3-2
CDR3 protein: ASSYTGVQYGYT; CDR3 length: 12; V gene: TRBV6-6
CDR3 protein: ASSQKTGEPYEQY; CDR3 length: 13; V gene: TRBV4-3
CDR3 protein: ASSAVAGDSYEQY; CDR3 length: 13; V gene: TRBV9
CDR3 protein: ASSSQGARAYEQY; CDR3 length: 13; V gene: TRBV5-4
CDR3 protein: SAGGQGNSPLH; CDR3 length: 11; V gene: TRBV20-1
CDR3 protein: ASSPFGTGVSNEQY; CDR3 length: 14; V gene: TRBV4-1
CDR3 protein: ASSPQGAYEQY; CDR3 length: 11; V gene: TRBV12-3/TRBV12-4
CDR3 protein: ASMDTDSNQPQH; CDR3 length: 12; V gene: TRBV19
CDR3 protein: ASRSRQGQDTQY; CDR3 length: 12; V gene: TRBV6-5
CDR3 protein: ASSQRYQETQY; CDR3 length: 11; V gene: TRBV14
CDR3 protein: ASSIRTGANYGYT; CDR3 length: 13; V gene: TRBV27
CDR3 protein: ASSRERTGTGGPGELF; CDR3 length: 16; V gene: TRBV3-1/TRBV3-2
CDR3 protein: ASSRLAGGFREQY; CDR3 length: 13; V gene: TRBV5-1
CDR3 protein: ASRAGGEYGYT; CDR3 length: 11; V gene: TRBV28
CDR3 protein: SVVGGVAGELF; CDR3 length: 11; V gene: TRBV29-1
CDR3 protein: ASSLSAGSYEQY; CDR3 length: 12; V gene: TRBV5-5
CDR3 protein: ASSLKPGARGNEQF; CDR3 length: 14; V gene: TRBV27
CDR3 protein: ASSLGTGNTEAF; CDR3 length: 12; V gene: TRBV28
CDR3 protein: ASSFTGDGNTIY; CDR3 length: 12; V gene: TRBV7-2
CDR3 protein: ASSLLEGYT; CDR3 length: 9; V gene: TRBV7-2
CDR3 protein: ASSLAAGYNTGELF; CDR3 length: 14; V gene: TRBV7-9
CDR3 protein: ASSYSTNAGGNTIY; CDR3 length: 14; V gene: TRBV6-5
CDR3 protein: ASSLAVYQETQY; CDR3 length: 12; V gene: TRBV5-1
CDR3 protein: ASSSRQGADTGELF; CDR3 length: 14; V gene: TRBV7-2
CDR3 protein: ASSFSGEFEVKSYEQY; CDR3 length: 16; V gene: TRBV7-6
CDR3 protein: ASSQQGVQETQY; CDR3 length: 12; V gene: TRBV6-2/TRBV6-3